Below, 27 T cell receptor beta chains from the same sample are listed, as sequenced in a study of blood T cell repertoires in COVID-19. Sequencing was performed with immunoSEQ multiplex PCR; in TCRdb, only in-frame clones are kept and a portion is missing. The sample lists 210,000 or so clones; nearly 90% were seen once. Sequences were obtained from peripheral blood. Receptors originate from a woman in her 40s who had recovered from COVID-19.

The genes are TRBV29-1 and TRBJ2-3; no reliable D call. Germline CDR1 is SQVTM and CDR2 is ANQGSEA. CDR3 size: 18 residues. Trimming left V 4 bases short and J 2 bases short, with 25 bases between. In nucleotides, the CDR3 is TGCAGCGTTGCGGGTGGCGGAAGACCTCACCCTGACACAGATACGCAGTATTTT. Translated, it gives CSVAGGGRPHPDTDTQYF.

This sequence joins TRBV27 and TRBJ2-3; D gene uncertain. This CDR3 is 15 amino acids long. V dropped 6 bases and J dropped 4 bases, with 17 bases sitting between them. Germline CDR1 and CDR2: MNHEY and SMNVEV (reference sequence). As DNA, the CDR3 is TGTGCCAGCAGCGCGAAGTCCCAGCGAGCAGATACGCAGTATTTT. This encodes CASSAKSQRADTQYF.

J is TRBJ2-1 and V is TRBV3-1 (or the pseudogene TRBV3-2); TRBD2 matches at 8 bases. J gave up 4 bases and V 1 base, and 3 bases lay outside the gene matches. The CDR3 extends over 15 amino acids. CDR1 is LGHDT, CDR2 YNNKEL, per germline (reference sequence). The DNA for the CDR3 is TGTGCCAGCAGCCAAGCGGCGGGAGGTTACAATGAGCAGTTCTTC. Its translation is CASSQAAGGYNEQFF.

This sequence joins TRBV6-6 and TRBJ1-2; D not certain. V shed 10 bases and J shed 8 bases, with 17 bases lying between them. CDR3 length: 12 residues. Germline CDR1 and CDR2: MNHNY and SVGAGI (reference sequence). The CDR3 bases are TGTGCCATCGCGGGCCCGGCGGGCGGCTACACCTTC. Protein sequence: CAIAGPAGGYTF.

The gene calls are TRBV27 and TRBJ2-5, with TRBD1 matching over 9 bases. The CDR3 is 19 residues long. Germline V gene sequence: CDR1 MNHEY, CDR2 SMNVEV (reference sequence). After removal of 5 bases from V and 1 base from J, the junction contained 17 bases not matched to a gene. The DNA of the CDR3 is TGTGCCAGCAGTGGTGGTACAGGGGGCGTCACGTTAGGCCAAGAGACCCAGTACTTC. Translated: CASSGGTGGVTLGQETQYF.

This chain connects TRBV28 to TRBJ2-2; D is perhaps TRBD2 (6 bases). Germline CDR1 and CDR2: MDHEN and SYDVKM. CDR3 length: 16 amino acids. V lost 2 bases and J lost 6, with 16 bases in between. CDR3 residues: CASSLGGMGGSGELFF. The CDR3 DNA is TGTGCCAGCAGTTTAGGGGGTATGGGAGGTTCCGGGGAGCTGTTTTTT. The full variable domain, with the rest looked up from reference TRBV28 and TRBJ2-2, is DVKVTQSSRYLVKRTGEKVFLECVQDMDHENMFWYRQDPGLGLRLIYFSYDVKMKEKGDIPEGYSVSREKKERFSLILESASTNQTSMYLCASSLGGMGGSGELFFGEGSRLTVL.

The chain is built from TRBV6-6 and TRBJ1-5; D perhaps matches TRBD1 (6 bases). The CDR3 has 15 residues. Trimming shortened V by 6 bases and J by 0 bases, and 12 bases separated the two germline ends. The germline V gene has CDR1 MNHNY and CDR2 SVGAGI (reference sequence). CDR3 in DNA: TGTGCCAGCAGCCAGACAGGTTCTAGCAATCAGCCCCAGCATTTT. This translates into CASSQTGSSNQPQHF.

V is TRBV5-1 and J is TRBJ2-7; 14 bases agree with TRBD2. The V gene end was trimmed by 4 bases and the J gene end by 3 bases; junction bases not matched to a gene: 3. The germline gives CDR1 SGHRS, CDR2 YFSETQ. This CDR3 is built from 15 residues. The CDR3 spells CASSAGTSGSYEQYF. CDR3 DNA: TGCGCCAGCAGCGCGGGGACTAGCGGGAGCTACGAGCAGTACTTC.

This chain links TRBV11-2 with TRBJ2-7, with 8 bases lining up with TRBD2. The J segment lost 1 base and the V segment lost 1 base, leaving 0 bases of the junction unmatched. Germline assignment: CDR1 SGHAT and CDR2 FQNNGV. CDR3 length equals 14 residues. Written as DNA, the CDR3 is TGTGCCAGCAGCTTAGCGGGAGGGTCCTACGAGCAGTACTTC. Translated: CASSLAGGSYEQYF.

The chain joins TRBV11-3 to TRBJ2-7; D is perhaps TRBD1 (6 bases). Germline assignment: CDR1 SGHNT and CDR2 YENEEA. The CDR3 loop spans 14 amino acids. Trimming shortened V by 5 bases and J by 5 bases, and 16 bases separated the two germline ends. The CDR3 DNA reads as TGTGCCAGCAGCGGGGGCTCTCACGTCGACGAGCAGTACTTC. It encodes CASSGGSHVDEQYF.

This clone was seen a handful of times. The V call is TRBV10-3, the J call TRBJ2-7; 8 bases agree with TRBD1. The CDR3 contains 13 residues. With V trimmed by 4 bases and J by 6 bases, 5 bases remained unmatched. The germline V gene has CDR1 ENHRY and CDR2 SYGVKD. This chain's CDR3 is CAISVDDRGEQYF. CDR3 DNA sequence: TGTGCCATCAGTGTCGATGACAGGGGCGAGCAGTACTTC.

The gene calls are TRBV29-1 and TRBJ2-3, with D possibly TRBD2 on 5 matching bases. V was pared by 6 bases and J by 5 bases, with 12 bases between. CDR3 length: 12 residues. The germline CDR1 and CDR2 sequences are SQVTM and ANQGSEA. The CDR3 DNA sequence: TGCAGCGTATTCGGGGAAGGAGATACGCAGTATTTT. Amino acid sequence: CSVFGEGDTQYF.

The chain employs TRBV2 and TRBJ1-2; 7 nucleotides line up with TRBD1. The trim removed 2 bases at V and 0 bases at J, leaving 3 bases unmatched. Germline loops: CDR1 SNHLY, CDR2 FYNNEI. The CDR3 runs to 15 residues. CDR3 protein: CASSEQRGPNYGYTF. The CDR3 DNA reads TGTGCCAGCAGTGAACAAAGGGGGCCTAACTATGGCTACACCTTC.

The chain recombines TRBV25-1 with TRBJ2-2; 7 nucleotides line up with TRBD1. Germline V CDR1 and CDR2: MGHDK, SYGVNS. With V trimmed by 9 bases and J by 3 bases, 19 bases remained unmatched. The CDR3 is 18 residues long. Here the CDR3 DNA reads TGTGCCAGTCGTACCGGGACAGCGGCCCACCTTGACACCGGGGAGCTGTTTTTT. Its translation is CASRTGTAAHLDTGELFF.

CDR3 DNA: TGTGCCAGCTCCGAAGCCCGCCTCGACTCCGGGGAGCTGTTTTTT. Translating it yields CASSEARLDSGELFF. The rearrangement links TRBV18 to TRBJ2-2; D not certain. The V gene lost 6 bases and the J gene lost 6 bases, with 17 bases spanning the gap. The CDR3 has 15 amino acids. Germline-derived CDR1 and CDR2 are KGHSH and LQKENI.

V and J are TRBV19 and TRBJ2-7; D is unclear. This CDR3 is 13 amino acids long. The germline gives CDR1 LNHDA, CDR2 SQIVND (reference sequence). V lost 2 bases and J 0 bases, leaving 5 bases between the germline ends. CDR3 DNA: TGTGCCAGTAGTATAATTTACTCCTACGAGCAGTACTTC. Translating gives CASSIIYSYEQYF.

The table lists this clone with a few counts. The gene calls are TRBV19 and TRBJ2-7, with 7 bases that match TRBD2. Germline V gene data show CDR1 as LNHDA and CDR2 as SQIVND (reference sequence). Losses at the gene ends were 5 bases for V and 9 bases for J; bases not matched to a gene: 7. The CDR3 spans 12 residues. The CDR3 loop is CASSGRGGRQYF. DNA for the CDR3: TGTGCCAGTAGTGGAAGAGGCGGGAGGCAGTACTTC.

The chain couples TRBV27 to TRBJ1-5; 8 nucleotides line up with TRBD1. Losses at the gene ends were 5 bases for V and 6 bases for J; bases not matched to a gene: 12. CDR1 and CDR2 from the germline V gene are MNHEY and SMNVEV (reference sequence). The CDR3 consists of 16 residues. CDR3: CASSQRTGRISQPQHF. CDR3 nucleotide sequence: TGTGCCAGCAGTCAACGGACAGGGAGGATTAGTCAGCCCCAGCATTTT.

This sequence joins TRBV10-2 and TRBJ2-3, with D possibly being TRBD2 (5 bases). Germline V lookup: CDR1 WSHSY, CDR2 SAAADI. Trimming took 2 bases from V and 6 from J, leaving 12 bases between them. The CDR3 has 14 residues. CDR3 coding DNA: TGCGCCAGCAGTGAGACCGGAGGACCGGATACGCAGTATTTT. It specifies CASSETGGPDTQYF.

CDR3: CASSPGSYRQFF. CDR3 DNA: TGTGCCAGCTCACCAGGGAGCTATAGGCAGTTCTTC. V and J are TRBV18 and TRBJ2-1; D is possibly TRBD2 (5 bases). Germline V gene sequence: CDR1 KGHSH, CDR2 LQKENI. CDR3 length equals 12 residues. Trimming removed 2 bases from V and 12 bases from J, with 11 bases in between.

The chain's CDR3 is CASSQSRSTGSGANVLTF. The CDR3 DNA reads as TGTGCCAGCAGCCAGAGCAGGTCGACAGGGTCTGGGGCCAACGTCCTGACTTTC. The chain employs TRBV2 and TRBJ2-6, with 7 positions matching TRBD1. The trim removed 6 bases at V and 1 base at J, leaving 12 bases unmatched. Per germline, CDR1 SNHLY and CDR2 FYNNEI. This CDR3 region has 18 residues.

The CDR3 is CASSILQPSNSPLHF. The CDR3 DNA is TGTGCCAGCAGTATTCTACAGCCTTCTAATTCACCCCTCCACTTT. V gene TRBV6-5 combines with J gene TRBJ1-6, with no clear D. Per germline, CDR1 MNHEY and CDR2 SVGAGI. Trimming pared 5 bases from V and 6 bases from J, leaving 14 bases between. CDR3 length: 15 amino acids.

The chain joins TRBV28 to TRBJ2-7; maybe TRBD2 (6 bases). Between the trimmed V and J ends, which lost 5 bases and 2 bases, there was a span of 19 bases. The CDR3 extends over 16 amino acids. The germline gives CDR1 MDHEN, CDR2 SYDVKM. The CDR3 loop is CASSTSSATGPYEQYF. The CDR3 DNA reads TGTGCCAGCAGTACCTCTAGCGCCACGGGGCCCTACGAGCAGTACTTC.

This chain links TRBV29-1 with TRBJ1-2; D is unresolved. Trimming pared 5 bases from V and 8 bases from J, leaving 12 bases between. The CDR3 totals 11 residues. CDR1 and CDR2 (germline): SQVTM, ANQGSEA. CDR3 region: CSVRGEEGYTF. The DNA for the CDR3 is TGCAGCGTTCGGGGAGAAGAGGGCTACACCTTC.

The chain uses TRBV12-3 or TRBV12-4 and TRBJ2-7; 10 nucleotides line up with TRBD1. This CDR3 contains 13 residues. V shed 6 bases and J 5 bases; nucleotides not matched to a gene: 4. The DNA for the CDR3 is TGTGCCAGCAGGGGGACAGGGGACAACGAGCAGTACTTC. Translating gives CASRGTGDNEQYF.

Only one count was recorded for this clone. This sequence joins TRBV6-1 and TRBJ2-2, with 7 bases aligning to TRBD1. The CDR3 covers 14 residues. V lost 1 base to trimming and J lost 6 bases; unmatched junction nucleotides: 2. Germline CDR1 MNHNS, CDR2 SASEGT. In DNA form, the CDR3 reads TGTGCCAGCAGTGAAGAAGGGGGCCCCGGGGAGCTGTTTTTT. It specifies CASSEEGGPGELFF.

The chain recombines TRBV24-1 with TRBJ2-1; 7 nucleotides agree with TRBD2. Unmatched junction bases numbered 7, after V lost 3 bases and J lost 9 bases. The CDR3 totals 14 residues. Looked up from germline, CDR1 is KGHDR and CDR2 is SFDVKD. CDR3 in DNA: TGTGCCACCAGTGATGCCCGGACTAGTTCTGAGCAGTTCTTC. This encodes CATSDARTSSEQFF.